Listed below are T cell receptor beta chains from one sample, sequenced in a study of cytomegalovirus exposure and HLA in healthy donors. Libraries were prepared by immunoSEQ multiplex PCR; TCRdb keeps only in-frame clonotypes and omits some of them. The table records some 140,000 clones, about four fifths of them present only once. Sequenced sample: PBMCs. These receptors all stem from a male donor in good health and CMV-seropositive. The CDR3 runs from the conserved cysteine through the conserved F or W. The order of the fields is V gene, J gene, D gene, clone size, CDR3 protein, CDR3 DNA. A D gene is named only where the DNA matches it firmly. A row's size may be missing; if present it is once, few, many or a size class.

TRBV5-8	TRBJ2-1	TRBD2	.	CASRPTSGSFSYNEQFF	TGTGCCAGCAGGCCTACTAGCGGGAGCTTCTCCTACAATGAGCAGTTCTTC
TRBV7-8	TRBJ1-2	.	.	CASSASPGQHERGYTF	TGTGCCAGCAGCGCCTCCCCCGGACAGCATGAGCGGGGCTACACCTTC
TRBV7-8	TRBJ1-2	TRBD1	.	CASSATGVDYGYTF	TGTGCCAGCAGCGCAACAGGGGTTGACTATGGCTACACCTTC
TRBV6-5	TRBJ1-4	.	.	CASSYSRDGEKLFF	TGTGCCAGCAGTTACTCGCGGGATGGGGAAAAACTGTTTTTT
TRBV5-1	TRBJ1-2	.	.	CASSLDPSYGYTF	TGCGCCAGCAGCTTGGATCCCAGCTATGGCTACACCTTC
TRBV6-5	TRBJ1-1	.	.	CASSYRESTEAFF	TGTGCCAGCAGTTACCGGGAGAGCACTGAAGCTTTCTTT
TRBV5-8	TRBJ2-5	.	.	CASSLETPPGETQYF	TGTGCCAGCAGCTTGGAAACTCCTCCGGGGGAGACCCAGTACTTC
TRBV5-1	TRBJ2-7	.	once	CASSLEFRGNTATEQYF	TGCGCCAGCAGCTTGGAATTTCGAGGGAATACCGCTACCGAGCAGTACTTC
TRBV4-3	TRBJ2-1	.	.	CASSQQGNEQFF	TGCGCCAGCAGCCAACAGGGCAATGAGCAGTTCTTC
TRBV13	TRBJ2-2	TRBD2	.	CASSLVSGINGTGELFF	TGTGCCAGCAGCTTAGTGAGCGGGATTAATGGCACCGGGGAGCTGTTTTTT
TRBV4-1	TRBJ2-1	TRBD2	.	CASSIGTSGSSYNEQFF	TGCGCCAGCAGCATTGGGACTAGCGGGAGCTCCTACAATGAGCAGTTCTTC
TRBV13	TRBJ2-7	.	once	CASSLGLLWDEQYF	TGTGCCAGCAGCCTGGGACTCCTCTGGGACGAGCAGTACTTC
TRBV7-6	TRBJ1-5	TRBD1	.	CASSLKARGPRWVFQPQHF	TGTGCCAGCAGCTTAAAGGCCAGGGGGCCAAGGTGGGTGTTTCAGCCCCAGCATTTT
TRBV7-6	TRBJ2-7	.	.	CASSAQLGGAWSAYEQYF	TGTGCCAGCAGCGCCCAGCTAGGCGGGGCCTGGTCGGCCTACGAGCAGTACTTC
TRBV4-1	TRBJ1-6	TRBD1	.	CASSQTITGVYNSPLHF	TGCGCCAGCAGCCAAACTATTACAGGGGTTTATAATTCACCCCTCCACTTT
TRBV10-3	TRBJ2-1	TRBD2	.	CAISGGAYNEQFF	TGTGCCATCAGCGGGGGGGCTTACAATGAGCAGTTCTTC
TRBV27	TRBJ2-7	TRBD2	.	CASRPPASGAYEQYF	TGTGCCAGCAGGCCCCCCGCTAGCGGGGCCTACGAGCAGTACTTC
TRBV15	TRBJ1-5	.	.	CATSRDRSSNQPQHF	TGTGCCACCAGCAGAGATAGGAGCAGCAATCAGCCCCAGCATTTT
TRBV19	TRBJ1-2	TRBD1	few	CASSIQQGRGYTF	TGTGCCAGTAGTATCCAACAGGGGCGAGGCTACACCTTC
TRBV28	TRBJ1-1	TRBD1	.	CASSTYRGNTEAFF	TGTGCCAGCAGTACATACAGGGGGAACACTGAAGCTTTCTTT